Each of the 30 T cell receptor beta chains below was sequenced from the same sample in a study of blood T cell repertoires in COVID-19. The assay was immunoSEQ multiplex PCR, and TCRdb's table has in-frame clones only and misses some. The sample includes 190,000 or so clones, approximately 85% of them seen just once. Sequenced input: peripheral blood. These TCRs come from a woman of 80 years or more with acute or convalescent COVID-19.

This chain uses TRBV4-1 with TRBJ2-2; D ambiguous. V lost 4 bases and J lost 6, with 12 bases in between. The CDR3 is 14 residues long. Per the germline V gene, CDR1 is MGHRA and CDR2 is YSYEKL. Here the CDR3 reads CASSLLSTAGELFF. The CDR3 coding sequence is TGCGCCAGCAGCCTCCTATCTACCGCCGGGGAGCTGTTTTTT.

In DNA form, the CDR3 reads TGTGCCAGCTCACCACAATCACGGGGATTATACAATGAGCAGTTCTTC. This translates into CASSPQSRGLYNEQFF. The V and J genes are TRBV18 and TRBJ2-1, with D perhaps TRBD2 (5 bases). Per germline, CDR1 KGHSH and CDR2 LQKENI. The V end lost 1 base, the J end lost 4 bases, and 14 bases lay between the germline ends. The CDR3 consists of 16 residues.

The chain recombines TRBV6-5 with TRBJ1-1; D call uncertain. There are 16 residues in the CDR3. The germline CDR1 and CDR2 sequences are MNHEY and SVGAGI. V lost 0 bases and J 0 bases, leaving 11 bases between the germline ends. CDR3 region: CASSYSTGSVNTEAFF. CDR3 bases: TGTGCCAGCAGTTACTCGACCGGGTCGGTGAACACTGAAGCTTTCTTT.

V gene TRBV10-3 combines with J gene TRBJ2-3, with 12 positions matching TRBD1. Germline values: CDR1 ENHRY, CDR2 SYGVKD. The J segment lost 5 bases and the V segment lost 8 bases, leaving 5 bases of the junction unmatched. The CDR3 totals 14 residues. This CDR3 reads CAISGTGGEDTQYF. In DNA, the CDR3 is TGTGCCATCTCCGGGACAGGGGGCGAAGATACGCAGTATTTT.

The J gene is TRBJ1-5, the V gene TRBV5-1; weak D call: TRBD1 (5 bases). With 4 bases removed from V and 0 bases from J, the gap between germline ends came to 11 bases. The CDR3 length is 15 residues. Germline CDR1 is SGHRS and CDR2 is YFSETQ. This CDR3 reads CASSPWGGSNQPQHF. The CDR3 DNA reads TGCGCCAGCAGCCCGTGGGGGGGTAGCAATCAGCCCCAGCATTTT.

The CDR3, as DNA: TGTGCCAGCAGCGTAGGAACTAGCGGGGAATCCGGGGAGCTGTTTTTT. It yields the protein CASSVGTSGESGELFF. V and J are TRBV9 and TRBJ2-2, with 10 bases aligning to TRBD2. V lost 0 bases and J lost 6; bases outside the gene matches: 5. The CDR3 loop spans 16 amino acids. Germline V gene data show CDR1 as SGDLS and CDR2 as YYNGEE.

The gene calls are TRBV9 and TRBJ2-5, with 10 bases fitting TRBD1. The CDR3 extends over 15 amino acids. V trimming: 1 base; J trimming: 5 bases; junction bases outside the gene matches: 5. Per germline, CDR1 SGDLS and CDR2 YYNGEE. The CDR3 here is CASSVRGQGRETQYF. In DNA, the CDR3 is TGTGCCAGCAGCGTAAGGGGACAGGGGCGGGAGACCCAGTACTTC.

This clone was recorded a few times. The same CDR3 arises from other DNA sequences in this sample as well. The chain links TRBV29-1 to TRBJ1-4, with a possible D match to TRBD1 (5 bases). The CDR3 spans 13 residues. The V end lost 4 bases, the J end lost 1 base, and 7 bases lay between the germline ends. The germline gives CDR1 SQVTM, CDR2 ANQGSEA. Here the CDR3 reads CSVAGGTNEKLFF. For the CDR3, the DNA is TGCAGCGTTGCGGGGGGAACTAATGAAAAACTGTTTTTT.

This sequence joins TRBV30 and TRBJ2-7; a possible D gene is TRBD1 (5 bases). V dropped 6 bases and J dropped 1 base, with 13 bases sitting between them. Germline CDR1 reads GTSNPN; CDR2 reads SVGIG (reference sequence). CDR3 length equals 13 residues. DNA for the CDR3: TGTGCCTGTGACAGCCACCCTTCCTACGAGCAGTACTTC. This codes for CACDSHPSYEQYF.

DNA for the CDR3: TGTGCCAGCAGTGATCGGACAGGGCCCCTCCAGTACGAGCAGTACTTC. This gives the protein CASSDRTGPLQYEQYF. This sequence joins TRBV25-1 and TRBJ2-7; 8 nucleotides line up with TRBD1. This CDR3 has 16 residues. J gave up 4 bases and V 3 bases, and 11 bases lay outside the gene matches. In germline, CDR1 is MGHDK, CDR2 SYGVNS.

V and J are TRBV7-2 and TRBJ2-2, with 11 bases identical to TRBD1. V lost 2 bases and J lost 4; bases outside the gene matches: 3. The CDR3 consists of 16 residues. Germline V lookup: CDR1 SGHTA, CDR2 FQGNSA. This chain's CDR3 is CASSLKGQGVTGELFF. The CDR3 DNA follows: TGTGCCAGCAGCTTAAAGGGACAGGGGGTCACCGGGGAGCTGTTTTTT.

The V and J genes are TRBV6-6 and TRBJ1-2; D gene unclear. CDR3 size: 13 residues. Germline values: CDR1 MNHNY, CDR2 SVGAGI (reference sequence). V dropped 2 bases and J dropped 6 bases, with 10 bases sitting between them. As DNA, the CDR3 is TGTGCCAGCAGTTACGCGGATATTCATGGCTACACCTTC. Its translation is CASSYADIHGYTF.

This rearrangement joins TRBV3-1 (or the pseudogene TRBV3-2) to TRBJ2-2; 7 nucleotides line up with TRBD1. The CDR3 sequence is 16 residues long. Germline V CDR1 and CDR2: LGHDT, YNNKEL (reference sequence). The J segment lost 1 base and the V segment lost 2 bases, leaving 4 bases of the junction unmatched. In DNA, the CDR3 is TGTGCCAGCAGCCAAAAGACAGGGTTGAACACCGGGGAGCTGTTTTTT. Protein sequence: CASSQKTGLNTGELFF.

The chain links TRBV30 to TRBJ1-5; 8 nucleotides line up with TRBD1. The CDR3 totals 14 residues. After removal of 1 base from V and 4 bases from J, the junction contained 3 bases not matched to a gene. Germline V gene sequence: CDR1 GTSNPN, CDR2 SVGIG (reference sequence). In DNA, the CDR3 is TGTGCCTGGAGTGGGACAGGGATTAATCAGCCCCAGCATTTT. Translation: CAWSGTGINQPQHF. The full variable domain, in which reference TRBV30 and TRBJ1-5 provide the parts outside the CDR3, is SQTIHQWPATLVQPVGSPLSLECTVEGTSNPNLYWYRQAAGRGLQLLFYSVGIGQISSEVPQNLSASRPQDRQFILSSKKLLLSDSGFYLCAWSGTGINQPQHFGDGTRLSIL.

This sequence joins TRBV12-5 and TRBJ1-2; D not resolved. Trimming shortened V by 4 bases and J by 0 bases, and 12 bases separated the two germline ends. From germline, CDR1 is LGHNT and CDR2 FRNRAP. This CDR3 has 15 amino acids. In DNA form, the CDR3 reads TGTGCTAGTGGTTCGAGCCCGACAACTAACTATGGCTACACCTTC. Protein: CASGSSPTTNYGYTF.

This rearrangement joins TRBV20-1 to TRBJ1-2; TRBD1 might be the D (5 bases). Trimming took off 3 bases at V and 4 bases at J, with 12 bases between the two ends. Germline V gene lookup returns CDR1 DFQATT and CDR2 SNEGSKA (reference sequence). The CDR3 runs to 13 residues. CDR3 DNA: TGCAGTGCTAGTAACGGGGGAGGCTATGGCTACACCTTC. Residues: CSASNGGGYGYTF.

The DNA for the CDR3 is TGTGCCAGCAGCGTAGGTCACAAAAATAATTCACCCCTCCACTTT. It codes for CASSVGHKNNSPLHF. The chain employs TRBV9 and TRBJ1-6; D is ambiguous. Germline V CDR1 and CDR2: SGDLS, YYNGEE. Trimming took off 0 bases at V and 5 bases at J, with 9 bases between the two ends. This CDR3 has 15 residues. The full variable domain, with the rest looked up from reference TRBV9 and TRBJ1-6, is DSGVTQTPKHLITATGQRVTLRCSPRSGDLSVYWYQQSLDQGLQFLIQYYNGEERAKGNILERFSAQQFPDLHSELNLSSLELGDSALYFCASSVGHKNNSPLHFGNGTRLTVT.

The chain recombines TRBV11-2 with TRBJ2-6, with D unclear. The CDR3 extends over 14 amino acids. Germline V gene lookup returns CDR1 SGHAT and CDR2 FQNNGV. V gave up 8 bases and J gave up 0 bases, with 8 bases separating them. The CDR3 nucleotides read TGTGCCAGCGGCAAAACCTCTGGGGCCAACGTCCTGACTTTC. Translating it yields CASGKTSGANVLTF.

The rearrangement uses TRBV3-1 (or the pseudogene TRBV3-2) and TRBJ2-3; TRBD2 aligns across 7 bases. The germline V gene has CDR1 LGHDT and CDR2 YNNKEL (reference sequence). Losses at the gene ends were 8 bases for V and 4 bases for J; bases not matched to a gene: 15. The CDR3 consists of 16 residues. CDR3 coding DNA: TGTGCCAGCGGGGCTGATGGTAGCGGGTTCCCAGATACGCAGTATTTT. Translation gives CASGADGSGFPDTQYF.

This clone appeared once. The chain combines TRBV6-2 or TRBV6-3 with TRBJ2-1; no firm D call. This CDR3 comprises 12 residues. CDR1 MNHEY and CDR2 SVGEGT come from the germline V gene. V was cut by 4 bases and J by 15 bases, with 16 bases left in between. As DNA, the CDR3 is TGTGCCAGCAGTTCGAGCAGGTCTATGGTGTTCTTC. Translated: CASSSSRSMVFF.

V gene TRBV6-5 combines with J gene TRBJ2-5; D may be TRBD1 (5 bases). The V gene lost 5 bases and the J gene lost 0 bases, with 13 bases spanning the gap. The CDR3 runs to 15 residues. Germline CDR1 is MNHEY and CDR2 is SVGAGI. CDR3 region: CASSRGTAYQETQYF. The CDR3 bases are TGTGCCAGCAGTAGGGGAACTGCGTACCAAGAGACCCAGTACTTC.

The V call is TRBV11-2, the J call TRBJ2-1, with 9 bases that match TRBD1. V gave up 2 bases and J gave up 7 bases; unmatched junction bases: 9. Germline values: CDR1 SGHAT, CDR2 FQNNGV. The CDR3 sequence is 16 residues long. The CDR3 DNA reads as TGTGCCAGCAGCTTAATCCTGGACAGGGGCCCTAATGAGCAGTTCTTC. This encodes CASSLILDRGPNEQFF.

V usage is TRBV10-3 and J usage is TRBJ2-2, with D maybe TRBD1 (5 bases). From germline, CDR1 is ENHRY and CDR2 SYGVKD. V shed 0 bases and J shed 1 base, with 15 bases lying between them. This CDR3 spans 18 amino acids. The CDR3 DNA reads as TGTGCCATCAGTGAGTCGGCCAGGGTAAATGTGAACACCGGGGAGCTGTTTTTT. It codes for CAISESARVNVNTGELFF.

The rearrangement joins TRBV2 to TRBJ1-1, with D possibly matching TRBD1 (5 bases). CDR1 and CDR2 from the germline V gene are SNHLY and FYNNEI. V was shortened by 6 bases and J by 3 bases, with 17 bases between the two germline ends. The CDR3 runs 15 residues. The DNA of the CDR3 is TGTGCCAGCAGAGAATCTGCTCAGGGCTACACTGAAGCTTTCTTT. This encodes CASRESAQGYTEAFF.

The CDR3 here is CASSQDLGRGGRSEQFF. CDR3 DNA sequence: TGCGCCAGCAGCCAAGATCTGGGGCGGGGGGGCCGAAGTGAGCAGTTCTTC. The chain is built from TRBV4-1 and TRBJ2-1; 9 nucleotides align to TRBD2. Trimming removed 0 bases from V and 9 bases from J; junction bases left unmatched: 12. This CDR3 has 17 residues. Per germline, CDR1 MGHRA and CDR2 YSYEKL.

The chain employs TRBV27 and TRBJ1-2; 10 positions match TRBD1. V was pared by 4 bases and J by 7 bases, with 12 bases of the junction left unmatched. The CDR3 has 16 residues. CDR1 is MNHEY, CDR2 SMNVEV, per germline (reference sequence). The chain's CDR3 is CASSSAQDRGNRGYTF. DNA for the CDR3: TGTGCCAGCAGTTCTGCCCAGGACAGGGGGAATCGTGGCTACACCTTC.

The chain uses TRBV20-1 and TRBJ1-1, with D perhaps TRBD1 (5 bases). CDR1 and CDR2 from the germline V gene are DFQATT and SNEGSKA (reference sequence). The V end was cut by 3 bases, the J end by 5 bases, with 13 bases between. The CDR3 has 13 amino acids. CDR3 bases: TGCAGTGCTAGTGTTCAGGGCCTGACTGAAGCTTTCTTT. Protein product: CSASVQGLTEAFF.

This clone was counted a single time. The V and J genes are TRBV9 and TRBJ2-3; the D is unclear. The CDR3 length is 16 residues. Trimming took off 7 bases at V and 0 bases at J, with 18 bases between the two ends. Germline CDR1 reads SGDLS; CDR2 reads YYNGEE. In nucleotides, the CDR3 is TGTGCCAGCTCCCCAAGAGGAGTATCTAGCACAGATACGCAGTATTTT. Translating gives CASSPRGVSSTDTQYF.

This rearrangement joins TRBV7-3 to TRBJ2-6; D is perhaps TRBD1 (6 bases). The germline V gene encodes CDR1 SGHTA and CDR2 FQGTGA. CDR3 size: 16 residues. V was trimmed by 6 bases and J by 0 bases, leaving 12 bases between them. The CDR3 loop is CASSPKQGSGANVLTF. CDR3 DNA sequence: TGTGCCAGCAGTCCCAAACAGGGCTCTGGGGCCAACGTCCTGACTTTC.

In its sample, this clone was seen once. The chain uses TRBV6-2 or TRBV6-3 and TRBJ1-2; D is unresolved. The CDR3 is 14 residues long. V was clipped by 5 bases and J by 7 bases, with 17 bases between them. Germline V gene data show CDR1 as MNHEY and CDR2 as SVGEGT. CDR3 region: CASSDGVMLTGYTF. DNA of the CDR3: TGTGCCAGCAGTGACGGGGTGATGTTGACTGGCTACACCTTC.